The clone carrying this T cell receptor (beta chain) has only a few counts. What it recognizes is unknown. TCRdb reprocessed the 5' RACE reads with MiXCR, giving one entry per CDR3 protein. The sample has about 840,000 distinct CDR3 sequences, roughly 10% seen once. The entry originates in a study of CD8 T cells in ankylosing spondylitis. The ends lost 6 bases at V and 6 bases at J; junction bases unmatched: 11. Looked up from germline, CDR1 is MNHEY and CDR2 is SVGEGT. The CDR3 totals 15 residues. General study findings and limits: Eight highly homologous variants formed a TCR beta motif that appeared characteristic of ankylosing spondylitis blood.

Sequencing used blood, either unsorted or a sorted T cell fraction (not recorded which). The sequence derives from a male donor with ankylosing spondylitis. The V gene is TRBV6-2 or TRBV6-3, the J gene TRBJ2-1; 7 bases agree with TRBD2. The CDR3 is CASSPRGRVVNEQFF. In DNA, the CDR3 is TGTGCCAGCAGCCCCCGAGGGAGGGTCGTCAATGAGCAGTTCTTC.